The rows below give T cell receptor beta chains drawn from one sample of a study of human T cells and chemical hapten exposure. TCRdb re-analysed the RACE reads in MiXCR, keeping a single row per CDR3 protein. The sample has nearly 350,000 distinct CDR3 sequences, under 9% seen once. Source: whole blood, taken in connection with sensitization to the hapten diphenylcyclopropenone (DPC). The source is a woman younger than 30 with alopecia areata. Some clones in this sample may be carry-over from other donors' samples. Both conserved end residues are part of each CDR3.

TRBV6-6 | CASSYVTAGANVLTF
TRBV27 | CASSFSGQAGGPVTGELFF
TRBV7-9 | CASSRAANGDTQYF
TRBV6-2/TRBV6-3 | CASSFVEVLNTEAFF
TRBV7-3 | CASSLAGGGSGELFF
TRBV6-1 | CASTNNQPQHF
TRBV14 | CASSQELPGQAKYEQYF
TRBV6-5 | CASSVTSGRDEQFF
TRBV7-9 | CASSLTGAYSPLHF
TRBV4-3 | CASSLLWDRETDTQYF
TRBV5-1 | CASRGGVNTGELFF
TRBV9 | CASSVRGANTDTQYF
TRBV27 | CASSFGGLQETQYF
TRBV7-9 | CASSYNQGAFHEQYF
TRBV4-1 | CASSQEADTEAFF
TRBV27 | CASSFEVFNSPLHF
TRBV4-2 | CASSHSETSGAETQYF
TRBV6-2/TRBV6-3 | CASKAYRTSSYNEQFF
TRBV3-1 | CASSQGRIDEQFF
TRBV7-9 | CASPPPRTGVNTGELFF
TRBV18 | CASSRANNEKLFF
TRBV25-1 | CASKSTLNTEAFF
TRBV7-9 | CASSPESLAGGVYF
TRBV7-2 | CASSLGADSNGYTF
TRBV12-5 | CASGQGTATQETQYF
TRBV6-2/TRBV6-3 | CASNSFSGNTIYF
TRBV7-2 | CASSLVGGSDPGGQYF
TRBV18 | CASSPRGQGRDEQYF
TRBV18 | CASSPGTATDTQYF
TRBV7-9 | CASSPGFTDSNQPQHF
TRBV14 | CASSQSIKWATNEKLFF
TRBV12-3/TRBV12-4 | CASSWDSGNSPLHF
TRBV9 | CASSSTGRTYEQYF
TRBV7-9 | CASSDPPGYEQYF
TRBV12-5 | CASGPAGGKYLDSNQPQHF
TRBV6-5 | CASSTSEYSPLHF
TRBV13 | CASSERLASGDTQYF
TRBV6-6 | CASSYGQGPVYSNQPQHF
TRBV12-3/TRBV12-4 | CASSPASGGVYTDTQYF
TRBV29-1 | CSVIGQGYGYTF
TRBV7-2 | CASSSDGTGRRSYNSPLHF
TRBV10-3 | CAIRPFGGEQFF